The sequence of this T cell receptor (beta chain) was determined in a study of blood T cell repertoires in COVID-19. V lost 4 bases and J 6 bases, leaving 11 bases between the germline ends. This CDR3 is built from 14 residues. Germline CDR1 and CDR2: SGDLS and YYNGEE. Clones were sequenced by immunoSEQ multiplex PCR, and TCRdb holds only the in-frame ones, with some missing. The sample records tens of thousands of clones, 80% being singletons. The V gene is TRBV9, the J gene TRBJ1-6; tentative D call: TRBD1 (5 bases). The sequenced material came from peripheral blood. The receptor was isolated from a human donor in a cohort sampled during active COVID-19. The DNA of the CDR3 is TGTGCCAGCAGCTTGGGGACTGTTAATTCACCCCTCCACTTT. Translation gives CASSLGTVNSPLHF.